Below are 14 T cell receptor beta chains sequenced from a single sample in a study of regulatory T cells in long-lasting Graves disease. Through Arm-PCR of CDR3 regions and iRepertoire HTBI primers, TCR beta libraries were built. A single record per CDR3 protein comes from TCRdb applying MiXCR to the multiplex PCR reads. Of approximately 310,000 distinct CDR3 sequences listed, roughly 18% are singletons. Specified time point: newly diagnosed GD, antithyroid drugs for less than 3 months. From PBMCs, RNA was extracted and then used to make the TCR library. This specimen was peripheral blood mononuclear cells (PBMCs), taken at new diagnosis, from a patient treated with antithyroid drugs. The receptors derive from a female donor with Graves disease.

The J gene is TRBJ1-5, the V gene TRBV7-3; no definite D call. The V end lost 2 bases, the J end lost 0 bases, and 20 bases lay between the germline ends. Germline CDR1 SGHTA, CDR2 FQGTGA. This CDR3 has 19 amino acids. The CDR3 spells CASSLFFIRLTHSNQPQHF. DNA for the CDR3: TGTGCCAGCAGCTTATTTTTTATTCGGTTGACCCATAGCAATCAGCCCCAGCATTTT.

Ten or more counts support this clonotype. J is TRBJ2-7 and V is TRBV28; D ambiguous. Between the trimmed V and J ends, which lost 7 bases and 0 bases, there was a span of 22 bases. Germline loops: CDR1 MDHEN, CDR2 SYDVKM. The CDR3 spans 17 residues. CDR3: CASTGSRTLKSSYEQYF. The CDR3 nucleotides are TGTGCCAGCACTGGTTCCCGCACCCTCAAGAGCTCCTACGAGCAGTACTTC.

This clonotype was detected ten times or more. The chain recombines TRBV2 with TRBJ2-6; 8 bases fit TRBD1. The ends lost 5 bases at V and 0 bases at J; junction bases unmatched: 3. The CDR3 consists of 16 residues. CDR1 SNHLY and CDR2 FYNNEI come from the germline V gene. The CDR3 nucleotides read TGTGCCAGCAGTTTAACAGGGGGCTCTGGGGCCAACGTCCTGACTTTC. This sequence encodes CASSLTGGSGANVLTF.

This clonotype was seen many times. This sequence joins TRBV12-3 or TRBV12-4 and TRBJ2-3; no definite D call. V lost 2 bases, J lost 2 bases, and 8 bases lay in between. CDR3 length: 14 amino acids. CDR3 in amino acids: CASSLLGNTDTQYF. DNA for the CDR3: TGTGCCAGCAGTTTATTAGGAAACACAGATACGCAGTATTTT.

At least ten counts were recorded for this clonotype. The chain links TRBV6-2 or TRBV6-3 to TRBJ2-3, with a possible D match to TRBD2 (6 bases). V lost 1 base and J 1 base, leaving 9 bases between the germline ends. Germline loops: CDR1 MNHEY, CDR2 SVGEGT. The CDR3 contains 15 residues. CDR3 sequence: CASSYWRDRTDTQYF. CDR3 DNA sequence: TGTGCCAGCAGTTACTGGCGGGATCGCACAGATACGCAGTATTTT.

Written as DNA, the CDR3 is TGTGCCAGCAGCTTGGTTGGAGGTCGGGAGACTAATGAAAAACTGTTTTTT. Encoded protein: CASSLVGGRETNEKLFF. The chain carries TRBV5-6 and TRBJ1-4; D is unclear. CDR1 is SGHDT, CDR2 YYEEEE, per germline. The CDR3 loop spans 17 amino acids. Trimming removed 0 bases from V and 2 bases from J, with 14 bases in between.

This clonotype was detected many times. The rearrangement joins TRBV19 to TRBJ2-1, with a weak D call TRBD1 (6 bases). The CDR3 has 13 residues. Germline CDR1 reads LNHDA; CDR2 reads SQIVND (reference sequence). The V gene lost 5 bases and the J gene lost 11 bases, with 16 bases spanning the gap. Here the CDR3 DNA reads TGTGCCAGTAGTCCCACAGGACAGCAGCAGCAGTTCTTC. Its protein product is CASSPTGQQQQFF.

Ten or more counts support this clonotype. The V gene is TRBV24-1, the J gene TRBJ2-7; 7 bases align to TRBD2. V lost 4 bases, J lost 5 bases, and 10 bases stayed unmatched. The CDR3 has 15 amino acids. The germline V gene has CDR1 KGHDR and CDR2 SFDVKD. The CDR3 nucleotides are TGTGCCACCAGTGACCGGGGGGAAGAGAACGACGAGCAGTACTTC. This sequence encodes CATSDRGEENDEQYF.

This clonotype was detected a few times. The chain employs TRBV5-1 and TRBJ2-3; 7 bases match TRBD2. This CDR3 region has 15 residues. Germline CDR1 is SGHRS and CDR2 is YFSETQ. The trim removed 1 base at V and 0 bases at J, leaving 2 bases unmatched. The CDR3 nucleotides read TGCGCCAGCAGCTTGTACGGGAGGAGCACAGATACGCAGTATTTT. Translating it yields CASSLYGRSTDTQYF.

This clonotype was recorded at least ten times. The rearrangement links TRBV19 to TRBJ2-1; 10 bases map to TRBD1. The CDR3 loop spans 15 amino acids. With V trimmed by 6 bases and J by 9 bases, 11 bases remained unmatched. Germline loops: CDR1 LNHDA, CDR2 SQIVND (reference sequence). CDR3 loop: CASSPGQGETGEQFF. DNA of the CDR3: TGTGCCAGTAGCCCAGGACAGGGGGAGACGGGTGAGCAGTTCTTC.

This clonotype appeared many times. The chain combines TRBV28 with TRBJ2-2, with D perhaps TRBD2 (5 bases). Per the germline V gene, CDR1 is MDHEN and CDR2 is SYDVKM. Trimming cost V 6 bases and J 4 bases, with 12 bases left between them. The CDR3 consists of 14 residues. The DNA for the CDR3 is TGTGCCAGCAGGCCGACGGGATTCACCGGGGAGCTGTTTTTT. Its translation is CASRPTGFTGELFF. The entire variable domain, with the rest obtained from reference TRBV28 and TRBJ2-2, is as follows: DVKVTQSSRYLVKRTGEKVFLECVQDMDHENMFWYRQDPGLGLRLIYFSYDVKMKEKGDIPEGYSVSREKKERFSLILESASTNQTSMYLCASRPTGFTGELFFGEGSRLTVL.

This clonotype was seen repeatedly, ten times or more. J is TRBJ1-6 and V is TRBV2; a possible D gene is TRBD1 (6 bases). The length of the CDR3 is 16 residues. Trimming pared 6 bases from V and 8 bases from J, leaving 20 bases between. CDR1 and CDR2 (germline): SNHLY, FYNNEI. This chain's CDR3 is CASSGRGGGRDSPLHF. CDR3 bases: TGTGCCAGCAGCGGACGAGGGGGAGGGCGCGATTCACCCCTCCACTTT. Based on the CDR3 plus reference TRBV2 and TRBJ1-6, the full variable domain is EPEVTQTPSHQVTQMGQEVILRCVPISNHLYFYWYRQILGQKVEFLVSFYNNEISEKSEIFDDQFSVERPDGSNFTLKIRSTKLEDSAMYFCASSGRGGGRDSPLHFGNGTRLTVT.

In this sample, this clonotype turned up a few times. A single base separates this from a much larger clone, so it may be a read error. J is TRBJ2-7 and V is TRBV12-5; 9 positions agree with TRBD1. This CDR3 region has 14 residues. CDR1 is LGHNT, CDR2 FRNRAP, per germline. DNA for the CDR3: TGTGCTGGTGGTTCCGGACAGGGGTACAACGAGCAGTACTTC. It is translated as CAGGSGQGYNEQYF.

Details on this clonotype: Given a far larger clone just one base away, this is likely a sequencing read error. The chain joins TRBV6-1 to TRBJ2-1, with a tentative D call TRBD2 (7 bases). Per germline, CDR1 MNHNS and CDR2 SASEGT. The CDR3 extends over 17 amino acids. V was shortened by 0 bases and J by 10 bases, with 22 bases between the two germline ends. The CDR3 DNA reads as TGTGCCAGCAGTGAAGCTTGGGGGGGGCACCTATCCTACGAGCAGTTCTTC. This codes for CASSEAWGGHLSYEQFF.